This T cell receptor (beta chain) was identified during a study of beta chain features in type 1 diabetes. Points from the study as a whole: Equally in patients and controls, shorter templates might have been favored by PCR. Patients showed naive, central memory and Treg TCRB repertoires that appeared more similar than those of healthy donors. TCRB CDR3s were moderately but significantly shorter in Type 1 diabetes patients in all four CD4+ subsets.

V shed 6 bases and J 7 bases; nucleotides not matched to a gene: 11. The CDR3 runs 14 residues. The germline gives CDR1 MNHEY, CDR2 SMNVEV (reference sequence). About 120 mL of blood, on average, came from one heparinised draw per donor. A remark on this clone: Its antigen remains unidentified.

The investigators reverse transcribed all of the isolated RNA, so they sequenced expressed TCRB transcripts. The protocol was immunoSEQ multiplex PCR, while the TCRdb copy is restricted to in-frame clones and leaves out a portion. The sample carries around 40,000 clones, around 71% recorded once. The source of this sequence is a woman younger than 30 with type 1 diabetes. Material: Tregs from blood. The V and J genes are TRBV27 and TRBJ2-5; 7 bases align to TRBD1. The CDR3 region is CASSQRTPGGTQYF. The CDR3 DNA sequence: TGTGCCAGCAGCCAACGGACGCCAGGGGGGACCCAGTACTTC.